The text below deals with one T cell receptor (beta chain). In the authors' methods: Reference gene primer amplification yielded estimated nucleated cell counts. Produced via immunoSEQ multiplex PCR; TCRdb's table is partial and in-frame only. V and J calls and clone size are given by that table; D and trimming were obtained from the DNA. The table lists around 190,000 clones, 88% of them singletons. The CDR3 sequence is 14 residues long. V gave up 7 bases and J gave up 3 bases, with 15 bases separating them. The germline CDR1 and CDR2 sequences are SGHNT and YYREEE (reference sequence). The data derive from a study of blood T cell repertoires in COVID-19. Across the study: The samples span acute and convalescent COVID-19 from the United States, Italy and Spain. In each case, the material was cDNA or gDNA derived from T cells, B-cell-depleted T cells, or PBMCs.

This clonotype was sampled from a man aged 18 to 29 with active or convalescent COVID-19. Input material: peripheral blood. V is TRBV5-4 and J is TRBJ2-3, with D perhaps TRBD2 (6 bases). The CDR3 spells CASRIGGRTDTQYF. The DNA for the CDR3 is TGTGCCAGCCGGATCGGAGGGCGGACAGATACGCAGTATTTT. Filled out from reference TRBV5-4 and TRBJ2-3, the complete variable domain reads ETGVTQSPTHLIKTRGQQVTLRCSSQSGHNTVSWYQQALGQGPQFIFQYYREEENGRGNFPPRFSGLQFPNYSSELNVNALELDDSALYLCASRIGGRTDTQYFGPGTRLTVL.